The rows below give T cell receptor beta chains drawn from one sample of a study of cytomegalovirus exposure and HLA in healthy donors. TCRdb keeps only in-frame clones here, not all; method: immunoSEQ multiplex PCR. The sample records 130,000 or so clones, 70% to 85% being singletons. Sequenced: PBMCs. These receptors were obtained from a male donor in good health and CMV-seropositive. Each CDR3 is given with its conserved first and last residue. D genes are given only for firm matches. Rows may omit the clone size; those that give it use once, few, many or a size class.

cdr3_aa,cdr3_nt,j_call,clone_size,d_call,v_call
CASSGLAGAYEQYF,TGTGCCAGCAGTGGACTAGCGGGGGCCTACGAGCAGTACTTC,TRBJ2-7,NA,TRBD2,TRBV2
CASSLTDSHYGYTF,TGTGCCAGCAGCCTTACCGACAGCCACTATGGCTACACCTTC,TRBJ1-2,NA,NA,TRBV7-6
CASRISGDYEQYF,TGTGCCAGCAGGATTTCAGGGGACTACGAGCAGTACTTC,TRBJ2-7,NA,NA,TRBV27
CSSSPTGNYGYTF,TGTTCCAGCAGCCCCACGGGGAACTATGGCTACACCTTC,TRBJ1-2,few,NA,TRBV7-9
CASSPDSYGYTF,TGTGCCAGCAGCCCCGACTCATATGGCTACACCTTC,TRBJ1-2,NA,NA,TRBV27
CASRHSGSYHEQYF,TGTGCCAGCAGACACTCGGGGAGTTACCACGAGCAGTACTTC,TRBJ2-7,NA,NA,TRBV14
CASSPLPAGTRNTEAFF,TGTGCCAGCTCACCACTACCGGCTGGGACACGGAACACTGAAGCTTTCTTT,TRBJ1-1,NA,NA,TRBV18
CASSPLTSGMNNEQFF,TGCGCCAGCAGCCCCCTCACTAGCGGGATGAACAATGAGCAGTTCTTC,TRBJ2-1,NA,TRBD2,TRBV5-1
CASSLVQDSTEAFF,TGTGCCAGCAGTTTAGTCCAGGACAGCACTGAAGCTTTCTTT,TRBJ1-1,NA,NA,TRBV28
CASRLRSGSQVRETQYF,TGTGCAAGTCGCTTAAGGAGCGGGAGCCAAGTTCGGGAGACCCAGTACTTC,TRBJ2-5,NA,NA,TRBV12-2
CATSTGQLVRYTF,TGTGCCACCAGCACTGGACAGTTGGTTCGCTACACCTTC,TRBJ1-2,NA,NA,TRBV15
CSSSPTGPGHNEKLFF,TGTTCCAGCAGCCCCACCGGTCCGGGACATAATGAAAAACTGTTTTTT,TRBJ1-4,NA,NA,TRBV7-9
CASSLQNSDQPQHF,TGTGCCAGCAGTCTTCAAAATAGCGATCAGCCCCAGCATTTT,TRBJ1-5,NA,NA,TRBV28
CASNTPTGRVPEAFF,TGTGCCAGCAACACCCCGACAGGTCGGGTCCCTGAAGCTTTCTTT,TRBJ1-1,NA,NA,TRBV28
CASKVGGGGTQYF,TGTGCCAGCAAAGTCGGGGGTGGAGGGACCCAGTACTTC,TRBJ2-5,NA,NA,TRBV28
CASSLSSGSGFYEQYF,TGTGCCAGCAGTTTATCGAGCGGGAGTGGGTTCTACGAGCAGTACTTC,TRBJ2-7,NA,TRBD2,TRBV27
CAIRSDSYNSPLHF,TGTGCCATCAGATCAGACAGCTATAATTCACCCCTCCACTTT,TRBJ1-6,NA,NA,TRBV10-3
CASSFGDRGNTEAFF,TGTGCCAGCAGTTTTGGGGACAGGGGGAACACTGAAGCTTTCTTT,TRBJ1-1,NA,TRBD1,TRBV28
CASSTYRGMAKNSQYF,TGTGCCAGCAGTACTTACAGGGGTATGGCCAAAAACAGTCAGTACTTC,TRBJ2-4,NA,TRBD1,TRBV27
CSNQGISGYTF,TGCAGTAATCAGGGAATTAGCGGCTACACCTTC,TRBJ1-2,NA,NA,TRBV20-1
CASSLGPGVYYGYTF,TGTGCCAGCAGCTTAGGCCCAGGGGTATACTATGGCTACACCTTC,TRBJ1-2,NA,NA,TRBV7-9
CASRPAGQPQETQYF,TGTGCCAGCAGACCCGCGGGACAGCCCCAAGAGACCCAGTACTTC,TRBJ2-5,few,NA,TRBV27
CASSLGSSSNQPQHF,TGTGCCAGCAGCTTAGGTTCGAGTAGCAATCAGCCCCAGCATTTT,TRBJ1-5,few,NA,TRBV7-2
CASSGFRTGGSNEQFF,TGTGCCAGCAGTGGTTTTCGGACAGGGGGAAGTAATGAGCAGTTCTTC,TRBJ2-1,NA,TRBD1,TRBV2
CASAYNGVMNGYTF,TGTGCCAGCGCCTACAACGGGGTAATGAATGGCTACACCTTC,TRBJ1-2,NA,NA,TRBV18
CASSSGFATNEKLFF,TGTGCCAGCAGCTCAGGATTTGCAACTAATGAAAAACTGTTTTTT,TRBJ1-4,NA,NA,TRBV28
CASSSLGGGAYNEQFF,TGTGCCAGCAGCTCCCTGGGCGGGGGGGCCTACAATGAGCAGTTCTTC,TRBJ2-1,once,TRBD2,TRBV7-9
CASSYFAGGEETQYF,TGTGCCAGCAGTTACTTCGCAGGGGGCGAAGAGACCCAGTACTTC,TRBJ2-5,NA,TRBD1,TRBV6-5
CASSHLFSPETQYF,TGTGCCAGCAGTCACCTCTTTAGCCCGGAGACCCAGTACTTC,TRBJ2-5,NA,NA,TRBV27
CASSDSTWGVSGYTF,TGTGCCAGCAGTGACTCAACCTGGGGGGTTAGTGGCTACACCTTC,TRBJ1-2,NA,NA,TRBV6-4
CASSLGTSGATDTQYF,TGCGCCAGCAGCTTGGGGACTAGCGGAGCCACAGATACGCAGTATTTT,TRBJ2-3,NA,TRBD2,TRBV5-1
CASSVATYNEQFF,TGTGCCAGCAGCGTAGCTACGTACAATGAGCAGTTCTTC,TRBJ2-1,NA,NA,TRBV9
CASSLAQRGGQETQYF,TGTGCCAGCAGCTTAGCGCAGCGGGGGGGCCAAGAGACCCAGTACTTC,TRBJ2-5,NA,TRBD2,TRBV7-2
CASSLPLQGAGGYTF,TGTGCCAGCAGCTTACCCCTACAGGGGGCAGGTGGCTACACCTTC,TRBJ1-2,NA,TRBD1,TRBV28
CASSSTTGGTTGNTIYF,TGTGCCAGCAGCTCTACGACAGGGGGAACTACTGGAAACACCATATATTTT,TRBJ1-3,once,TRBD1,TRBV5-6
CASSFSGAIETQYF,TGTGCCAGCAGCTTTTCAGGGGCAATTGAGACCCAGTACTTC,TRBJ2-5,NA,NA,TRBV7-7
CASSLLAGITDTQYF,TGTGCCAGCAGTCTTCTGGCGGGGATCACAGATACGCAGTATTTT,TRBJ2-3,NA,NA,TRBV28
CASSWGQGSPGANGLTF,TGTGCCAGTAGTTGGGGACAGGGGTCGCCTGGGGCCAACGGCCTGACTTTC,TRBJ2-6,NA,TRBD1,TRBV19
CASSPPGQGAEQYF,TGTGCCAGCTCACCACCGGGACAGGGGGCCGAGCAGTACTTC,TRBJ2-7,NA,TRBD1,TRBV18
CASSQDPGEGEQYF,TGCGCCAGCAGCCAAGACCCAGGGGAGGGCGAGCAGTACTTC,TRBJ2-7,NA,NA,TRBV4-1
CSVGGRGALGTEAFF,TGCAGCGTTGGGGGACGCGGGGCCCTTGGGACTGAAGCTTTCTTT,TRBJ1-1,once,NA,TRBV29-1
CASSQGAASGMFDGELFF,TGTGCCAGCAGCCAAGGGGCAGCTAGCGGGATGTTCGACGGGGAGCTGTTTTTT,TRBJ2-2,NA,TRBD2,TRBV14
CASSFEPGQDSYEQYF,TGTGCCAGCAGCTTTGAGCCGGGACAGGATTCCTACGAGCAGTACTTC,TRBJ2-7,few,TRBD1,TRBV5-5
CASSYDREDTSYEQYF,TGTGCCAGCAGTTACGATAGAGAGGACACCTCCTACGAGCAGTACTTC,TRBJ2-7,NA,NA,TRBV6-5
CASSSQGPNYGYTF,TGTGCCAGCAGTTCACAGGGGCCTAACTATGGCTACACCTTC,TRBJ1-2,NA,TRBD1,TRBV28
CASSTDRGQETQYF,TGTGCCAGCAGTACGGACAGGGGGCAAGAGACCCAGTACTTC,TRBJ2-5,few,TRBD1,TRBV7-7
CASSLRQGYEQYF,TGCGCCAGCAGCTTGCGCCAGGGGTACGAGCAGTACTTC,TRBJ2-7,few,NA,TRBV5-1
CASSLGGLNTEAFF,TGTGCCAGCAGCTTAGGGGGCTTGAACACTGAAGCTTTCTTT,TRBJ1-1,NA,NA,TRBV7-6
CASSVPRGLNYGYTF,TGTGCCAGCAGCGTCCCGCGGGGGCTAAACTATGGCTACACCTTC,TRBJ1-2,NA,NA,TRBV28
CATSRRTSGSTDTQYF,TGTGCCACCAGCAGAAGGACTAGCGGAAGCACAGATACGCAGTATTTT,TRBJ2-3,NA,TRBD2,TRBV15
CASSSNRGGAYGYTF,TGTGCCAGCAGCTCAAACCGAGGGGGCGCCTATGGCTACACCTTC,TRBJ1-2,NA,TRBD1,TRBV7-9
CASSIDRRGSSGANGLTF,TGTGCCAGTAGTATAGATCGACGAGGATCCTCTGGGGCCAACGGCCTGACTTTC,TRBJ2-6,NA,NA,TRBV19
CASSPSAVTGYTF,TGCGCCAGCAGCCCGTCGGCGGTCACGGGCTACACCTTC,TRBJ1-2,once,NA,TRBV5-1
CASSPREGAFF,TGTGCCAGCAGCCCACGGGAGGGAGCTTTCTTT,TRBJ1-1,NA,NA,TRBV11-2